The clone carrying this TCR beta chain was recorded many times. The length of the CDR3 is 19 residues. Germline CDR1 is SEHNR and CDR2 is FQNEAQ (reference sequence). V lost 1 base, J lost 5 bases, and 24 bases lay in between. Data came from immunoSEQ multiplex PCR; TCRdb stores just in-frame clones and leaves some out. Altogether around 80,000 clones are present, roughly 77% being singletons, with the ten largest covering 4.5% to 6%. The sample is drawn from a study of blood T cell repertoires in COVID-19. Background on the study: Donors in the United States, Italy and Spain gave samples during acute or convalescent COVID-19. The analysed material was cDNA or gDNA that came from T cells, B-cell-depleted T cells, or PBMCs.

The source is a man over 45 with active or convalescent COVID-19. The specimen sequenced was peripheral blood. The rearrangement joins TRBV7-9 to TRBJ2-1; D possibly corresponds to TRBD2 (9 bases). The CDR3, as DNA: TGTGCCAGCAGCTTAGGGGGACAGGTACTTAGCGGGGGCCACAATGAGCAGTTCTTC. Translation gives CASSLGGQVLSGGHNEQFF.